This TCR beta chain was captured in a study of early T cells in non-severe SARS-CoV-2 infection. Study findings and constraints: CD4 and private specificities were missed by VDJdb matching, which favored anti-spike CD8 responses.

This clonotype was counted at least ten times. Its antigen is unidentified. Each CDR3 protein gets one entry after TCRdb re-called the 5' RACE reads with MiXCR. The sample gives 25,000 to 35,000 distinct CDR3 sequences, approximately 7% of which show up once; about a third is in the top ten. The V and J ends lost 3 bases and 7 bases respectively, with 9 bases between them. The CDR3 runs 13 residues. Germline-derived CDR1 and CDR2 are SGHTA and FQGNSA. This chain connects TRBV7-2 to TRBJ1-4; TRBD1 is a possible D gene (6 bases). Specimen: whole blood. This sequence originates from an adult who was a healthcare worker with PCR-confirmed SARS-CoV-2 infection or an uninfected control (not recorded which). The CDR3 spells CASSFRTAEKLFF. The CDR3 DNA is TGTGCCAGCAGCTTCCGGACAGCTGAAAAACTGTTTTTT.